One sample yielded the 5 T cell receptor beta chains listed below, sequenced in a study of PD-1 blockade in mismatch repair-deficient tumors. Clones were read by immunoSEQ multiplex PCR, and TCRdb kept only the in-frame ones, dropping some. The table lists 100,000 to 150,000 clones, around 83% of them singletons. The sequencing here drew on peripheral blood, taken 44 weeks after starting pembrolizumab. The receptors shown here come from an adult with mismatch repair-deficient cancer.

Here the CDR3 reads CAISESQVAPGPKTEQFF. CDR3 DNA: TGTGCCATCAGTGAGTCGCAGGTTGCCCCGGGACCCAAGACGGAGCAGTTCTTC. V gene TRBV10-3 combines with J gene TRBJ2-1; D possibly uses TRBD1 or TRBD2 (5 bases each). This CDR3 comprises 18 residues. Germline V gives CDR1 ENHRY, CDR2 SYGVKD. The V gene lost 0 bases and the J gene lost 10 bases, with 25 bases spanning the gap.

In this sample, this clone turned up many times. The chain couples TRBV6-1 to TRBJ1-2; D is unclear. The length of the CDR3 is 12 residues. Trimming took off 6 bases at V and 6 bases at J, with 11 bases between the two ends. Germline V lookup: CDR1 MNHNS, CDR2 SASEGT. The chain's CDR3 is CASRGSGDGYTF. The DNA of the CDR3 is TGTGCCAGCAGGGGGTCCGGGGATGGCTACACCTTC.

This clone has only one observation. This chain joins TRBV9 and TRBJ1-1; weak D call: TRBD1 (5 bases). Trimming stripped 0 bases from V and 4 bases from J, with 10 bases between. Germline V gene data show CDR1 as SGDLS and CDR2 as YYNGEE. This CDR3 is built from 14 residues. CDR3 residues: CASSVVGAATEAFF. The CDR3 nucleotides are TGTGCCAGCAGCGTAGTAGGGGCTGCCACTGAAGCTTTCTTT.

CDR3 coding DNA: TGTGCCAGTAAACCGCGGGAGGGCACAGATACGCAGTATTTT. Its translation: CASKPREGTDTQYF. V is TRBV2 and J is TRBJ2-3; 8 bases agree with TRBD2. In germline, CDR1 is SNHLY, CDR2 FYNNEI. The CDR3 has 14 amino acids. J gave up 1 base and V 9 bases, and 6 bases lay outside the gene matches.

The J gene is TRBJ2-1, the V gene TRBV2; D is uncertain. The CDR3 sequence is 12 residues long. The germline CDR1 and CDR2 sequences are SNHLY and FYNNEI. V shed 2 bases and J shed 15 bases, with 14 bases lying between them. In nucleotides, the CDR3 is TGTGCCAGCAGTGAATCATCAGTGAGTCTGTTCTTC. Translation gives CASSESSVSLFF.